This note documents a single T cell receptor (beta chain) sequence. Its antigen is not yet known. No base-level quality is on record; no much larger clone is a single base apart. CDR1 and CDR2, per the germline V gene, are MNHEY and SVGEGT. V is pared back by 7 bases and J by 0 bases, with 4 bases lying between the germline termini. The CDR3 spans 12 residues, from the cysteine through the phenylalanine. The only DNA kept is the CDR3, 36 bases in frame from the first base. The data stem from a study of response to subunit inactivated influenza vaccine (dated by TCRdb to 2016 to 2019). A note on the overall study: Deep quantitative T cell receptor repertoire profiling was used in the study to track responses to a trivalent subunit inactivated influenza vaccine. Points the paper makes about the study in general: According to the authors, only a limited number of new T cells may be recruited by each seasonal influenza vaccination.

The library relied on RT-PCR. Sequencing took place on an Illumina HiSeq 2500. In-frame beta chains were kept once TCRdb had trimmed the public reads at Q25 with fastp and called clones with MiXCR. Every CDR3 protein is listed once, alongside the most common genes and DNA of its rows. Recorded for this sample are roughly 500,000 distinct CDR3 sequences; about 15% of them occurred a single time. The top ten clones comprise 3% of the sample. The TCR comes from a man between 50 and 75 years old who received an inactivated influenza vaccine. Donor details come from another sample of the same person, matched by shared clones. The chain couples TRBV6-2 or TRBV6-3 to TRBJ1-5; no D gene can be assigned with confidence. The sample consisted of CD4+ T cells sorted from PBMCs, taken roughly 24 months after vaccination. The CDR3 protein sequence reads: CASKDSNQPQHF. The DNA sequence reads TGTGCCAGCAAGGATAGCAATCAGCCCCAGCATTTT.